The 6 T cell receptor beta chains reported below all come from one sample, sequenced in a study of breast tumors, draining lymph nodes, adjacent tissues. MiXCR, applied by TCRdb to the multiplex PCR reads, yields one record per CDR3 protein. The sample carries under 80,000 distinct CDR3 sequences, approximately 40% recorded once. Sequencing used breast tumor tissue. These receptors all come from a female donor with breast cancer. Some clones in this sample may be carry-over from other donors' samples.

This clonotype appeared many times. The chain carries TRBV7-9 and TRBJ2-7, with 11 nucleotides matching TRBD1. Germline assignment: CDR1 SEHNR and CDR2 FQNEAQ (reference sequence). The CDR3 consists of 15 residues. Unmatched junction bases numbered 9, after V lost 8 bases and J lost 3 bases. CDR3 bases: TGTGCCAGCTCCCCCTCCGGGACAGGGGGCTACGAGCAGTACTTC. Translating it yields CASSPSGTGGYEQYF.

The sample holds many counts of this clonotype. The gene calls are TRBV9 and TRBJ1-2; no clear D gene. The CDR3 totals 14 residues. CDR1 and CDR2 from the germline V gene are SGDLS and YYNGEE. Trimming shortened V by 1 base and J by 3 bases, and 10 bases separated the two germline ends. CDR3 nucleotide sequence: TGTGCCAGCAGCGTAAATACCGGCGACTATGGCTACACCTTC. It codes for CASSVNTGDYGYTF.

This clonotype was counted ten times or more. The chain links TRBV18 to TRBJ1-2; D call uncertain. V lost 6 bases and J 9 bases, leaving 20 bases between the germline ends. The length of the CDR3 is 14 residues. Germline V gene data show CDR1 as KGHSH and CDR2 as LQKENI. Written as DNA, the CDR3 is TGTGCCAGCTCCCCCTCGACCCCCCTGTATCGCTACACCTTC. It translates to CASSPSTPLYRYTF.

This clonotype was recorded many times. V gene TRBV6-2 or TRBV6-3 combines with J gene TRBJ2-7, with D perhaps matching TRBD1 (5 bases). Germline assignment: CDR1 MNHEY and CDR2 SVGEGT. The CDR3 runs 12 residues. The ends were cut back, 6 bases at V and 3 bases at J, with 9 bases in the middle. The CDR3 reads CASSTGVYEQYF. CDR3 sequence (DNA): TGTGCCAGCAGCACAGGCGTCTACGAGCAGTACTTC.

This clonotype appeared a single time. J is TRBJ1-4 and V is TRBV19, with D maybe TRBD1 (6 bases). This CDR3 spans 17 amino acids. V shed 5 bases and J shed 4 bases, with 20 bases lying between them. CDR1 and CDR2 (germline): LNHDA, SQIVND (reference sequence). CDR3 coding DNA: TGTGCCAGTAGTGACAGGCCCGATCAGCCACTTAATGAAAAACTGTTTTTT. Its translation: CASSDRPDQPLNEKLFF.

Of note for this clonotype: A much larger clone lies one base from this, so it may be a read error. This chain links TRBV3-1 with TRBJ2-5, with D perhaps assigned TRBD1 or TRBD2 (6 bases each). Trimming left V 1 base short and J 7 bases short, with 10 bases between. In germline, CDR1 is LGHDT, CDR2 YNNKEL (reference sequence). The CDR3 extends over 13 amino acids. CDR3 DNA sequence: TGTGCCAGCAGCCAAGGGGGGCGGGGGACCCAGTACTTC. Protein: CASSQGGRGTQYF.